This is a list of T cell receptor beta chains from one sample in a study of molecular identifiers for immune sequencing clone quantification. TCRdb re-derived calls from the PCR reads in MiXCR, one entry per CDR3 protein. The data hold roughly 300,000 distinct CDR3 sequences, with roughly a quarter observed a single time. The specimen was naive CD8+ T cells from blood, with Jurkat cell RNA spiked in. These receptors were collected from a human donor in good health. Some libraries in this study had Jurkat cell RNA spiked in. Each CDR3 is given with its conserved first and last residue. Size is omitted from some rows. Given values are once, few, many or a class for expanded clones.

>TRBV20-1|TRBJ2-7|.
CSARDETPDYEQYF
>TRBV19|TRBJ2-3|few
CASSIAGSGGSQGDTQYF
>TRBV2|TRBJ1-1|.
CASSIRTGGNTEAFF
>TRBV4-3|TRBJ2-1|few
CASSQDRVPYNEQFF
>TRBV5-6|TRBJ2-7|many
CASSLMTSGAYEQYF
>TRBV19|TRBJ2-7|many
CASSMVVGSYEQYF
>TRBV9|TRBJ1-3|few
CASSDDSQTSSGNTIYF
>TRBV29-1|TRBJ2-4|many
CSVDAGAVGKNIQYF
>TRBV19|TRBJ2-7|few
CASSIDHGVFEQYF
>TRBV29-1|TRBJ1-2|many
CSVEAQGTDYSRYGYTF
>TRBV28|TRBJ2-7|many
CASSGPSTEQYF
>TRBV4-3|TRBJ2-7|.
CASSQDRAPGDSYEQYF
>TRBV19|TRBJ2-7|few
CASSTTTGGWYEQYF
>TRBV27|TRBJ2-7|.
CASSQLDSHYEQYF
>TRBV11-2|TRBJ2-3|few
CASSFRGRLTDTQYF
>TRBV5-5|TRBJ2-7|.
CASSFADGAYEQYF
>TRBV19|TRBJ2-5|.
CASSSAWGYQEDQYF
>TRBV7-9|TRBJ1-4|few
CASSLPSGTGTTNEKLFF
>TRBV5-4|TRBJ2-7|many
CASSLSGDYEQYF
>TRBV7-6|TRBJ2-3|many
CASSFLSGGVPDTQYF
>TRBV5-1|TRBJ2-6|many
CASSQYPTGDGANVLTF
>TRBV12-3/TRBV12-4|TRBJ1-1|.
CASTIQGASTEAFF
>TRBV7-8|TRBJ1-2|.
CASGAGQTSYGYTF
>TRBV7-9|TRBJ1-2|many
CASSSDSLSDGYTF
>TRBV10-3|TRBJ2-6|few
CAISPAGSLIGGANVLTF
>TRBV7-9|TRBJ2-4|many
CASSWGQRGNIQYF
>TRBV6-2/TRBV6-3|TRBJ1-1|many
CASSYVRENTEAFF
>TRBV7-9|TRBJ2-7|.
CASSASTGGMDEQYF
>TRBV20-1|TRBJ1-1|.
CSAWGGVTEAFF
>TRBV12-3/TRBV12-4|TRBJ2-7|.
CASSPPGRVYEQYF
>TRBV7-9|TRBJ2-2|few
CASSFWTGGLKNTGELFF
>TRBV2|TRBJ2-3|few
CASRDTTSGRFSTDTQYF
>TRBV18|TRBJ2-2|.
CASSRPTGNAGELFF
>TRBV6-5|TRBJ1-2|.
CASSTGGGSRYYGYTF
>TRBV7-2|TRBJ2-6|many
CASSQTSGPSGANVLTF
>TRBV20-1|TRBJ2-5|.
CNANLLTGGLYQETQYF